Reported below is one T cell receptor beta chain. The data were obtained in a study of blood T cell repertoires in COVID-19. Participants were placed into cohorts based on the clinical history they reported. This CDR3 has 15 amino acids. The germline V gene encodes CDR1 MNHEY and CDR2 SVGAGI. V was trimmed by 5 bases and J by 1 base, leaving 11 bases between them. The repertoire was sequenced with immunoSEQ multiplex PCR; TCRdb's copy has only in-frame clones and lacks some. The sample lists 250,000 to 300,000 clones; 65% to 85% were seen once. V usage is TRBV6-5 and J usage is TRBJ2-2; perhaps TRBD2 as D (5 bases). This TCR was sampled from a man in his forties or fifties who had recovered from COVID-19. The sequenced sample was PBMCs or T cells enriched from blood (not recorded which). The CDR3 nucleotides read TGTGCCAGCAGTCTCGGGATCGAGAACACCGGGGAGCTGTTTTTT. Its translation: CASSLGIENTGELFF.